These T cell receptor beta chains were read from a single sample in a study of post-analysis software for immune sequencing data. TCRdb passed the PCR reads through MiXCR, listing each CDR3 protein once. The sample has 750,000 to 950,000 distinct CDR3 sequences, roughly 50% seen once. The specimen sequenced was blood. The source is a girl between 10 and 17 years old with multiple sclerosis. Both conserved end residues are part of each CDR3. A D gene is named only where the DNA matches it firmly. Rows may omit the clone size; those that give it use once, few, many or a size class.

clone_size j_call d_call v_call cdr3_aa cdr3_nt
- TRBJ1-1 - TRBV12-3/TRBV12-4 CASTKEGGKTEAFF TGTGCCAGCACCAAAGAAGGGGGGAAGACTGAAGCTTTCTTT
few TRBJ2-1 - TRBV11-2 CASIRGGGSYSEQFF TGTGCCAGCATCCGAGGAGGCGGCTCCTACAGTGAGCAGTTCTTC
- TRBJ2-5 - TRBV7-9 CASSRDSGLMKYF TGTGCCAGCAGCAGAGATAGCGGATTGATGAAGTACTTC
few TRBJ2-7 TRBD2 TRBV15 CATSRTSAYEQYF TGTGCCACCTCGAGGACTAGCGCCTACGAGCAGTACTTC
few TRBJ1-5 - TRBV12-3/TRBV12-4 CASRADSQGPQHF TGTGCCAGCAGGGCTGACAGCCAGGGTCCCCAGCATTTT
- TRBJ2-3 - TRBV5-8 CASNLGVEDTQYF TGTGCCAGCAACCTGGGAGTGGAAGATACGCAGTATTTT
- TRBJ2-3 TRBD1 TRBV2 CASSDAGGADTQYF TGTGCCAGCAGTGATGCAGGGGGAGCAGATACGCAGTATTTT
- TRBJ2-3 - TRBV14 CASSQEPSATDTQYF TGTGCCAGCAGCCAAGAACCTTCAGCCACAGATACGCAGTATTTT
- TRBJ2-7 - TRBV20-1 CSADPSGVYEQYF TGCAGTGCTGACCCCTCAGGGGTATACGAGCAGTACTTC
- TRBJ2-7 - TRBV12-3/TRBV12-4 CASKGGNSYEQYF TGTGCCAGCAAGGGGGGGAACTCCTACGAGCAGTACTTC
few TRBJ2-4 - TRBV7-3 CASSPEGHLAKNIQYF TGTGCCAGCAGCCCAGAGGGACACCTAGCCAAAAACATTCAGTACTTC
- TRBJ2-7 TRBD1 TRBV11-1 CASSSRDRTHEQYF TGTGCCAGCAGTTCGAGGGACAGGACCCACGAGCAGTACTTC
- TRBJ2-3 TRBD2 TRBV18 CASSPMTSGLTDMQYF TGTGCCAGCTCACCGATGACTAGCGGGCTCACAGATATGCAGTATTTT
- TRBJ2-7 TRBD2 TRBV5-1 CASSFGLAASYEQYF TGCGCCAGCAGCTTTGGACTAGCGGCCTCCTACGAGCAGTACTTC
- TRBJ2-5 TRBD1 TRBV30 CAFQGAWETQYF TGTGCCTTTCAGGGGGCTTGGGAGACCCAGTACTTC
once TRBJ2-4 TRBD1 TRBV20-1 CSALGQGAKNIQYF TGCAGTGCCCTAGGACAGGGGGCAAAAAACATTCAGTACTTC
few TRBJ1-5 TRBD1 TRBV30 CAWAGGGGQPQHF TGTGCCTGGGCAGGGGGCGGAGGTCAGCCCCAGCATTTT
few TRBJ2-5 - TRBV29-1 CSVYMWATVAGKQETQYF TGCAGCGTTTATATGTGGGCAACGGTTGCAGGTAAACAAGAGACCCAGTACTTC
- TRBJ1-2 - TRBV12-3/TRBV12-4 CASIPHGGMADYGYTF TGTGCCAGCATCCCACACGGGGGGATGGCTGACTATGGCTACACCTTC
few TRBJ2-7 - TRBV7-3 CASSRYEQYF TGTGCCAGCAGCCGCTACGAGCAGTACTTC
many TRBJ2-5 - TRBV20-1 CSAREFGGGGETQYF TGCAGTGCTAGAGAATTCGGGGGAGGGGGAGAGACCCAGTACTTC
few TRBJ2-5 - TRBV20-1 CSAHLGQNQETQYF TGCAGTGCTCACCTTGGACAGAATCAAGAGACCCAGTACTTC
once TRBJ2-1 TRBD2 TRBV9 CASSVERGLVWDEQFF TGTGCCAGCAGCGTAGAAAGGGGACTAGTGTGGGATGAGCAGTTCTTC
- TRBJ1-1 - TRBV3-1 CASTGRGTSNTEAFF TGTGCCAGCACCGGGAGAGGGACCTCGAACACTGAAGCTTTCTTT
- TRBJ2-1 - TRBV20-1 CSAPGSPSSYNEQFF TGCAGTGCCCCAGGGAGCCCGAGCTCCTACAATGAGCAGTTCTTC
- TRBJ2-5 TRBD1 TRBV5-1 CATFDRVGETQYF TGCGCCACCTTTGACAGGGTTGGAGAGACCCAGTACTTC
- TRBJ2-5 - TRBV30 CAWRGVGKETQYF TGTGCCTGGAGAGGCGTCGGGAAAGAGACCCAGTACTTC
few TRBJ1-1 - TRBV5-1 CASSLTQGNAEAFF TGCGCCAGCAGCTTGACGCAGGGGAATGCTGAAGCTTTCTTT
- TRBJ2-3 TRBD2 TRBV9 CASSAFSGSTDTQYF TGTGCCAGCAGCGCCTTTAGCGGGAGCACAGATACGCAGTATTTT
- TRBJ2-3 TRBD1 TRBV5-4 CASTTVGTGGTQYF TGTGCCAGCACAACTGTGGGGACAGGTGGAACGCAGTATTTT
- TRBJ2-1 - TRBV3-1 CASSQNLNEQFF TGTGCCAGCAGCCAAAACCTGAATGAGCAGTTCTTC
few TRBJ2-7 - TRBV6-5 CASSYSLGDEQYF TGTGCCAGCAGTTACTCGCTTGGGGACGAGCAGTACTTC
- TRBJ2-5 TRBD2 TRBV7-2 CASSLAGTSQETQYF TGTGCCAGCAGCTTAGCCGGGACTAGTCAAGAGACCCAGTACTTC
- TRBJ2-7 TRBD2 TRBV29-1 CSVGKSSGSSYEQYF TGCAGCGTGGGGAAATCTAGCGGGAGCTCCTACGAGCAGTACTTC
few TRBJ2-5 - TRBV11-2 CASSLKAQETQYF TGTGCCAGCAGCTTAAAAGCTCAAGAGACCCAGTACTTC
- TRBJ2-2 TRBD1 TRBV5-1 CASSQGTAFTGELFF TGCGCCAGCAGCCAGGGGACAGCCTTTACCGGGGAGCTGTTTTTT
few TRBJ2-5 - TRBV13 CASSLEGSGLPQYF TGTGCCAGCAGCTTAGAAGGTAGCGGTTTGCCCCAGTACTTC
- TRBJ1-1 - TRBV7-6 CASSLGVSNTEAFF TGTGCCAGCAGCTTAGGGGTCAGCAACACTGAAGCTTTCTTT
- TRBJ2-1 - TRBV7-2 CASSPGASVNEQFF TGTGCCAGCAGCCCCGGGGCTAGCGTCAATGAGCAGTTCTTC
- TRBJ1-2 TRBD1 TRBV27 CASSFSSGTAHGYTF TGTGCCAGCAGTTTCAGTTCCGGGACAGCACACGGCTACACCTTC
- TRBJ1-1 - TRBV6-5 CASSYSSVYTEAFF TGTGCCAGCAGTTACTCTTCTGTTTACACTGAAGCTTTCTTT
- TRBJ1-4 TRBD1 TRBV7-8 CASSLVSLGTADEKLFF TGTGCCAGCAGCTTAGTGTCCTTAGGGACAGCAGATGAAAAACTGTTTTTT
once TRBJ1-4 - TRBV5-1 CASSPGTPTKEKLFF TGCGCCAGCAGCCCGGGGACACCCACGAAGGAAAAACTGTTTTTT
- TRBJ2-2 - TRBV5-1 CASSLQEIGELFF TGCGCCAGCAGCTTGCAGGAAATCGGGGAGCTGTTTTTT
few TRBJ1-5 - TRBV5-1 CASSLSGANQPQHF TGCGCCAGCAGCTTGTCAGGGGCCAATCAGCCCCAGCATTTT
few TRBJ2-3 TRBD2 TRBV6-2/TRBV6-3 CASSYSTRGGSTDTQYF TGTGCCAGCAGTTACTCGACGCGCGGGGGAAGCACAGATACGCAGTATTTT
- TRBJ1-2 - TRBV6-4 CASSDRAGASGYTF TGTGCCAGCAGTGACCGGGCGGGGGCCTCGGGCTACACCTTC
- TRBJ1-1 - TRBV27 CASSLGPGMNTEAFF TGTGCCAGCAGTTTAGGACCCGGGATGAACACTGAAGCTTTCTTT
- TRBJ2-1 - TRBV12-3/TRBV12-4 CASSRQPGSYNEQFF TGTGCCAGCAGTCGACAGCCTGGCTCCTACAATGAGCAGTTCTTC
- TRBJ1-1 - TRBV5-1 CASSTHQGTEAFF TGCGCCAGCAGCACTCATCAGGGCACTGAAGCTTTCTTT
- TRBJ2-5 - TRBV5-1 CASSPVGPGRQETQYF -
- TRBJ2-7 TRBD1 TRBV5-5 CATKALPGQGSGEQYF TGTGCCACCAAAGCCCTTCCGGGACAGGGGAGTGGCGAGCAGTACTTC
few TRBJ2-6 TRBD1 TRBV29-1 CSVVGDSESGANVLTF TGCAGCGTTGTGGGGGACAGTGAATCTGGGGCCAACGTCCTGACTTTC
- TRBJ2-4 TRBD1 TRBV5-1 CASSLHQGAYNEQYF TGCGCCAGCAGCCTACACCAGGGGGCCTACAATGAGCAGTACTTC
few TRBJ2-7 - TRBV7-3 CASSLTVAASYEQYF TGTGCCAGCAGCTTAACGGTAGCGGCCAGCTACGAGCAGTACTTC